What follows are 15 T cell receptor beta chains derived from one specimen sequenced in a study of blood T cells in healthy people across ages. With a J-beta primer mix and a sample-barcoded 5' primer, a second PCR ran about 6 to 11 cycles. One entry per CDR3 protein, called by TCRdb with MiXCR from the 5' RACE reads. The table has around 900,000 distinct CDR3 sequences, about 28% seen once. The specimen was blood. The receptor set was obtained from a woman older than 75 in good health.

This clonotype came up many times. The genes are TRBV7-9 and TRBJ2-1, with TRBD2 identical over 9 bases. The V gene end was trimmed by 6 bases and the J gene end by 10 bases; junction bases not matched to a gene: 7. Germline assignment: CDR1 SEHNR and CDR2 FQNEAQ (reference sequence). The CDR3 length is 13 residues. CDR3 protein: CASSFSSGAEQFF. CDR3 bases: TGTGCCAGCAGTTTTTCTAGCGGGGCCGAGCAGTTCTTC.

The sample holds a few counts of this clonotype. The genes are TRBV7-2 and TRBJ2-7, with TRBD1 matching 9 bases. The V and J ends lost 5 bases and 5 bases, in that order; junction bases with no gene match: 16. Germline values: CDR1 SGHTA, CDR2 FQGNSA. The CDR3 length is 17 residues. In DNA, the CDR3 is TGTGCCAGCAGCCCCCACCGAGGTTACAGGGGGCGCCACGAGCAGTACTTC. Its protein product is CASSPHRGYRGRHEQYF.

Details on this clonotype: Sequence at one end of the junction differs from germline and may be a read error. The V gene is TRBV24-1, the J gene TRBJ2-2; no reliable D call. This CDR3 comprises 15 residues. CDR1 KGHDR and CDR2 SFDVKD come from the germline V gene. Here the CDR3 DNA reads TGTGCCACCAGTAATTTGCGTTTCCGTAGCGGGGAGCTGTTTTTT. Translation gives CATSNLRFRSGELFF.

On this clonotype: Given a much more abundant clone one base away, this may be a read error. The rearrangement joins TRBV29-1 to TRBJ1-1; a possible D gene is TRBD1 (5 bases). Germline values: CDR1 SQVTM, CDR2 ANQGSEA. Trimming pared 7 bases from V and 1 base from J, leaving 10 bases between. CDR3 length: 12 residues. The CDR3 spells CSGVRANTEAFF. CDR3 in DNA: TGCAGCGGTGTCAGGGCGAACACTGAAGCTTTCTTT.

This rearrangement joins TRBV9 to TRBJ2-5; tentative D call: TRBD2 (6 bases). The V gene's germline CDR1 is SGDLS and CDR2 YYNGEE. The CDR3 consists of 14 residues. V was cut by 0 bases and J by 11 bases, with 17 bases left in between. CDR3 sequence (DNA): TGTGCCAGCAGCGTAGGAGCCGGCGGGAATGAGCAGTACTTC. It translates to CASSVGAGGNEQYF.

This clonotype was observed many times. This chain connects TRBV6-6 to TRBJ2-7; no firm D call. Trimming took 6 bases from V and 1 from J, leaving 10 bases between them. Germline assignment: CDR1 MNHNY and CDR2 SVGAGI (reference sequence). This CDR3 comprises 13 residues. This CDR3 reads CASRQQISYEQYF. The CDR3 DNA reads TGTGCCAGCAGGCAACAGATATCCTACGAGCAGTACTTC.

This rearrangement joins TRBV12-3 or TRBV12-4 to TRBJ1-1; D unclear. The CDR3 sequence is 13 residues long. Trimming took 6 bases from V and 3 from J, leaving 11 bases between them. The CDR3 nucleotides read TGTGCCAGCAGCCGACTGATGGACACTGAAGCTTTCTTT. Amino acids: CASSRLMDTEAFF.

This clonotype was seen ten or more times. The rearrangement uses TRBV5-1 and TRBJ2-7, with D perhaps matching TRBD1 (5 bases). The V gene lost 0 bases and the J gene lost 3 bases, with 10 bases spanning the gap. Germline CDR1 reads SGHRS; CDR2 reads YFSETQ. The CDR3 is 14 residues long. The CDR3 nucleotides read TGCGCCAGCAGCTTGGACAGGAATTACTACGAGCAGTACTTC. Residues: CASSLDRNYYEQYF.

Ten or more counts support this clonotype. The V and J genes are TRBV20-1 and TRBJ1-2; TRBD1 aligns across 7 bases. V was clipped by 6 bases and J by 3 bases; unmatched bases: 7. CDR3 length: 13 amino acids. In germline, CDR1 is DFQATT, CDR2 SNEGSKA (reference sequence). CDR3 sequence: CSAWTGLDYGYTF. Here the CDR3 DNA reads TGCAGTGCCTGGACAGGCCTCGACTATGGCTACACCTTC.

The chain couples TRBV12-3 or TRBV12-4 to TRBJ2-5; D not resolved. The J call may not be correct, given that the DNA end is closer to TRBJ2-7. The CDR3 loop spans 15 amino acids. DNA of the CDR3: TGTGCCAGCAGCTCACGCGGTGGCGCGGCGTACGAGCAGTACTTC. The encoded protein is CASSSRGGAAYEQYF.

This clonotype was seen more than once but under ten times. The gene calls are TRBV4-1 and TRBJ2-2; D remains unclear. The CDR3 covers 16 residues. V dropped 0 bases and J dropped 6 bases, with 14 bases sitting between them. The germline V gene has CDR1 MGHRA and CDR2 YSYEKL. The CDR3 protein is CASSQDPDGRPGELFF. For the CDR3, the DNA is TGCGCCAGCAGCCAAGATCCGGACGGACGTCCCGGGGAGCTGTTTTTT.

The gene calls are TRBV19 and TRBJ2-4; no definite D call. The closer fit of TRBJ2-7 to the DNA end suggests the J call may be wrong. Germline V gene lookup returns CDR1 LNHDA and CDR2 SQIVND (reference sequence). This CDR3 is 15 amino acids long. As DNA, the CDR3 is TGTGCCAGTAGTATAGCGGACGGAGCTTCCTACGAGCAGTACTTC. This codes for CASSIADGASYEQYF.

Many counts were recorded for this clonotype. The chain's CDR3 is CASRLGGGGSSYNEQFF. CDR3 nucleotide sequence: TGTGCCAGCCGCCTAGGTGGCGGGGGGAGCTCCTACAATGAGCAGTTCTTC. The chain has TRBV12-3 or TRBV12-4 and TRBJ2-1; 8 nucleotides match TRBD2. V was pared by 8 bases and J by 0 bases, with 12 bases of the junction left unmatched. The CDR3 is 17 residues long.

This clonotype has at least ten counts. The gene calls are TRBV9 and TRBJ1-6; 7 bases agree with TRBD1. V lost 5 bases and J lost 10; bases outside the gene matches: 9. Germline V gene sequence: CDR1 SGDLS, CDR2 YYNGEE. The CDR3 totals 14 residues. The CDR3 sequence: CASRPGDSFSPLHF. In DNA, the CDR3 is TGTGCCAGCAGGCCAGGGGACAGCTTCTCACCCCTCCACTTT.

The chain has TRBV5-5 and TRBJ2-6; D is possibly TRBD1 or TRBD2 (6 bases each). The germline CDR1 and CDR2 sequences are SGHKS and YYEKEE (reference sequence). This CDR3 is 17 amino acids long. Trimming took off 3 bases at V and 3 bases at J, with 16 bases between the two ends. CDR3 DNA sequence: TGTGCCAGCAGCTGGGAACCGGGGGCCCTTGGGGCCAACGTCCTGACTTTC. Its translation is CASSWEPGALGANVLTF. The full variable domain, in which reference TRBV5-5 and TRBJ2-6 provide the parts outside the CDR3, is DAGVTQSPTHLIKTRGQQVTLRCSPISGHKSVSWYQQVLGQGPQFIFQYYEKEERGRGNFPDRFSARQFPNYSSELNVNALLLGDSALYLCASSWEPGALGANVLTFGAGSRLTVL.